This is a list of T cell receptor beta chains from one sample in a study of blood T cell repertoires in COVID-19. Measured with immunoSEQ multiplex PCR; TCRdb has only the in-frame clones, and not every one. The table has 88,000 or so clones, 75% to 85% seen once; the top ten hold approximately 25%. Sequences were obtained from peripheral blood. These receptors were collected from a human donor in a cohort sampled during active COVID-19. CDR3s include the opening cysteine and the closing phenylalanine or tryptophan. The D gene is left open where the match is weak. Expanded clones get a size class; other rows say once, few or many, or leave the size out.

>TRBD1|TRBJ2-7|TRBV7-8|few
TGTGCCAGCAGCCCGGACAGGTACGAGCAGTACTTC
CASSPDRYEQYF
>TRBD2|TRBJ2-5|TRBV5-4|NA
TGTGCCAGCAGCTTTAGCGGGAGGGAGACCCAGTACTTC
CASSFSGRETQYF
>TRBD2|TRBJ2-5|TRBV19|NA
TGTTCATCCCGGGGACTAGACTACGGGACCCAGTACTTC
CSSRGLDYGTQYF
>TRBD1|TRBJ2-1|TRBV29-1|NA
TGCAGCGTTCGAAGTGGACAGGGAACGATCAATGAGCAGTTCTTC
CSVRSGQGTINEQFF
>NA|TRBJ2-7|TRBV9|NA
TGTGCCAGCAGCGTCGGTTCCGACACCCTGACCTACGAGCAGTACTTC
CASSVGSDTLTYEQYF
>TRBD2|TRBJ2-3|TRBV10-2|NA
TGCGCCAGCAGTGCTACCGGGACTAGCGGGAGGGTGGGCACAGATACGCAGTATTTT
CASSATGTSGRVGTDTQYF
>NA|TRBJ2-5|TRBV5-4|NA
TGTGCCAGCAGCTTGAGGCGGGACCAAGAGACCCAGTACTTC
CASSLRRDQETQYF
>NA|TRBJ2-1|TRBV7-6|NA
TGTGCCAGCAGCTTAATAGCCGGGACTGGATCCCATGAGCAGTTCTTC
CASSLIAGTGSHEQFF
>NA|TRBJ2-5|TRBV18|NA
TGTGCCAGCTCACCTGCGTCCCAAGAGACCCAGTACTTC
CASSPASQETQYF
>NA|TRBJ2-6|TRBV7-9|NA
TGTGCCAGCAGCCCGGGGGGGGCCAACGTCCTGACTTTC
CASSPGGANVLTF
>TRBD1|TRBJ2-3|TRBV27|NA
TGTGCCAGCAGTCCGCGGGGGACAGGGTTCCCAGATACGCAGTATTTT
CASSPRGTGFPDTQYF
>NA|TRBJ2-3|TRBV9|NA
TGTGCCAGCAGCCCCAACAGCGCTAGCGCAGATACGCAGTATTTT
CASSPNSASADTQYF
>NA|TRBJ1-4|TRBV7-9|NA
TGTGCCAGCAGCACAATGCGGACTGTTAATGAAAAACTGTTTTTT
CASSTMRTVNEKLFF
>NA|TRBJ2-3|TRBV28|NA
TGTGCCAGCAGTTTATTGACCAGGATCACAGATACGCAGTATTTT
CASSLLTRITDTQYF
>TRBD1|TRBJ1-5|TRBV24-1|NA
TGTGCCACCAGTGATCGACAGGGGGTTGTGCATTTT
CATSDRQGVVHF
>NA|TRBJ1-1|TRBV5-1|NA
TGCGCCAGCAGCGGGGTGGGAGGGGTCACTGAAGCTTTCTTT
CASSGVGGVTEAFF
>NA|TRBJ1-2|TRBV7-2|NA
TGTGCCAGCAGCTGGGGAGGGAACTATGGCTACACCTTC
CASSWGGNYGYTF
>TRBD1|TRBJ2-1|TRBV2|NA
TGTGCCAGCAGACAGGGGGGCTATGAGCAGTTCTTC
CASRQGGYEQFF
>NA|TRBJ1-1|TRBV5-1|NA
TGCGCCAGCAGCTTCACGGGAGGGTCCACTGAAGCTTTCTTT
CASSFTGGSTEAFF
>NA|TRBJ2-6|TRBV14|NA
TGTGCCAGCAGTACCCTGGCAGGGGCTGGGGCCAACGTCCTGACTTTC
CASSTLAGAGANVLTF
>TRBD1|TRBJ1-2|TRBV5-1|NA
TGCGCCAGCAGCTACATGGGACAGGGGAATGGCTACACCTTC
CASSYMGQGNGYTF